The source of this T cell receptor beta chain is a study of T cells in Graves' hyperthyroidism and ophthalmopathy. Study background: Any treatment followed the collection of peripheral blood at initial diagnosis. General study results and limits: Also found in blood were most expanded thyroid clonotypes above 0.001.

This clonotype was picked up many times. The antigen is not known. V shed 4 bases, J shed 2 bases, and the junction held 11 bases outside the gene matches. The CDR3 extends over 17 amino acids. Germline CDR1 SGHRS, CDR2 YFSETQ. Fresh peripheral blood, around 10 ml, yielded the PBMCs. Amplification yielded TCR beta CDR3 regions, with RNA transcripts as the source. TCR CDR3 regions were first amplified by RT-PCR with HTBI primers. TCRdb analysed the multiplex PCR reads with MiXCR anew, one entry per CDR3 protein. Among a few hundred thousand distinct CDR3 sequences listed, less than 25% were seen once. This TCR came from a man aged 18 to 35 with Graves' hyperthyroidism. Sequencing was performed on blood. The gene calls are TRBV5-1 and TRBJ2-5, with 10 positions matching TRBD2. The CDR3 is CASSLGVAGGLQETQYF. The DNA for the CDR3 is TGCGCCAGCAGCCTGGGGGTAGCGGGGGGTCTACAAGAGACCCAGTACTTC.